The present T cell receptor (beta chain) was sequenced within a study of blood T cell repertoires in COVID-19. Study in general: Spain, Italy and the United States supplied samples that represented acute and convalescent COVID-19. Sources were T cells, B-cell-depleted T cells, or PBMCs; the material itself was cDNA or gDNA.

Trimming took 4 bases from V and 8 from J, leaving 12 bases between them. The CDR3 runs to 13 residues. The germline CDR1 and CDR2 sequences are GTSNPN and SVGIG (reference sequence). Under the authors' procedure: Nucleated cell number was recorded as an estimate derived from reference gene primer amplification. Only in-frame clones appear in the TCRdb table, and some are missing; sequencing was by immunoSEQ multiplex PCR. V and J calls and clone size are given by that table; D and trimming were obtained from the DNA. The top ten hold about 0.59% of the sample, which has 150,000 to 200,000 clones, 90% seen once.

Sequencing input: peripheral blood. The chain joins TRBV30 to TRBJ1-6; TRBD1 is a possible D gene (6 bases). The sequence was collected from a man aged 45-60 years with acute or convalescent COVID-19. The CDR3: CAWTGAGDSPLHF. CDR3 DNA sequence: TGTGCCTGGACTGGGGCAGGGGATTCACCCCTCCACTTT.